Listed below are T cell receptor beta chains from one sample, sequenced in a study of T cell repertoires in cytomegalovirus infection. TCRdb passed the reads through MiXCR, listing each CDR3 protein once. The sample yields about 830,000 distinct CDR3 sequences, approximately 30% seen once. These receptors have no identified antigens. The sample here was cultured CD8+ T cells from PBMCs, taken from culture after CMV antigen stimulation. These receptors were collected from a human donor in good health (CMV status not recorded). Some clones in this sample may be carry-over from other donors' samples. The CDR3 runs from the conserved cysteine through the conserved F or W. The D gene is left open where the match is weak. Size is omitted from some rows. Given values are once, few, many or a class for expanded clones.

V gene	D gene	clone size	J gene	CDR3 DNA	CDR3 protein
TRBV19	TRBD1	NA	TRBJ1-5	TGTGCCAGTATCTCTCTCCCAGGGGGTGGCAATCAGCCCCAGCATTTT	CASISLPGGGNQPQHF
TRBV10-3	NA	NA	TRBJ2-6	TGTGCCATCAGTGGGGGGGTAGGGACTGGGGCCAACGTCCTGACTTTC	CAISGGVGTGANVLTF
TRBV7-9	TRBD2	few	TRBJ2-5	TGTGCCAGCAGCCCACCCCCAGGGGATTGGACTAGCGTCGACCAAGAGACCCAGTACTTC	CASSPPPGDWTSVDQETQYF
TRBV2	NA	NA	TRBJ2-3	TGTGCCAGCAGTGAAAGGTGGGTCGATGAGGATACGCAGTATTTT	CASSERWVDEDTQYF
TRBV11-1	NA	NA	TRBJ2-1	TGTGCCAGCAGCTGGAGTAGCGTGAATGAGCAGTTCTTC	CASSWSSVNEQFF
TRBV19	NA	few	TRBJ1-3	TGTGCCAGTAGTACACCAGCGGGGGACACCATATATTTT	CASSTPAGDTIYF
TRBV7-8	NA	many	TRBJ1-4	TGTGCCAGCAGTCCGGAAGGGTACGAAAAACTGTTTTTT	CASSPEGYEKLFF
TRBV27	NA	few	TRBJ2-2	TGTGCCAGCAGCATACTGGGGAGCACCGGGGAGCTGTTTTTT	CASSILGSTGELFF
TRBV27	NA	few	TRBJ2-1	TGTGCCAGCATCTTGGGGGATGAGCAGTTCTTC	CASILGDEQFF
TRBV12-5	NA	NA	TRBJ1-6	TGTGCTAGTGGTTTGGGAATTAGGGACCCGAATTCACCCCTCCACTTT	CASGLGIRDPNSPLHF
TRBV11-2	NA	NA	TRBJ1-1	TGTGCCAGCAGCTTGAGAGGGGTGGACACTTTAGCTTTCTTT	CASSLRGVDTLAFF
TRBV10-2	TRBD2	NA	TRBJ2-1	TGCGCCACCCGCGGGGGTAGTTCCTACAATGAGCAGTTCTTC	CATRGGSSYNEQFF
TRBV4-1	NA	few	TRBJ2-7	TGCGCCAGCAGCCAAGATCCCGGGTTTGACGAGCAGTACTTC	CASSQDPGFDEQYF
TRBV27	TRBD2	few	TRBJ2-1	TGTGCCAGCAGTGAACCTGCGGGGGAACGCTACAATGAGCAGTTCTTC	CASSEPAGERYNEQFF
TRBV25-1	NA	NA	TRBJ2-3	TGTGCCAGCAGTGAATGGGGTGGCACAGATACGCAGTATTTT	CASSEWGGTDTQYF
TRBV29-1	NA	NA	TRBJ2-1	TGCAGCGTTGATGGCGGCGCCTACAATGAGCAGTTCTTC	CSVDGGAYNEQFF
TRBV11-3	TRBD2	NA	TRBJ2-2	TGTGCCAGCAGCCCCCCGGGGCTAGCGGGGGTGAACACCGGGGAGCTGTTTTTT	CASSPPGLAGVNTGELFF
TRBV7-8	TRBD1	many	TRBJ1-2	TGTGCCAGCAGCTTAGAAGAAACAGGGGGGGCGGGCTACACCTTC	CASSLEETGGAGYTF
TRBV12-3/TRBV12-4	NA	few	TRBJ1-1	TGTGCCAGCAGCAAGACGGGCAGGGAAAACACTGAAGCTTTCTTT	CASSKTGRENTEAFF
TRBV12-3/TRBV12-4	NA	few	TRBJ2-7	TGTGCCAGCAGTTTAGGGGCAGGGGTGGAAGAGCAGTACTTC	CASSLGAGVEEQYF